This TCR beta chain was obtained from a study of T cell responses to AZD1222 COVID-19 vaccine. Whole-study findings and limits: Recipients of AZD1222 seropositive at baseline numbered only five or six. Reportedly, close to half of spike-specific TCRs are directed against unmutated variant regions. Donor demographics were predominantly white British with a female majority; clonal diversity may be underestimated. After two AZD1222 doses, spike-specific TCR breadth and depth rose versus day 0.

With regard to this clone: Its target is unknown.

Repertoires were generated with immunoSEQ multiplex PCR, while TCRdb's copy carries only in-frame clones and drops some. The sample consists of some 120,000 clones, less than 90% of them appearing once. The germline CDR1 and CDR2 sequences are MGHDK and SYGVNS. The ends were cut back, 5 bases at V and 5 bases at J, with 15 bases in the middle. The CDR3 is 14 amino acids. The starting material was peripheral blood, obtained on day 0 of AZD1222 vaccination. This sequence originates from an adult in good health. This rearrangement joins TRBV25-1 to TRBJ1-2; D unresolved. The CDR3 sequence is CASSLSWGSYGYTF. CDR3 sequence (DNA): TGTGCCAGCAGTCTTTCCTGGGGATCTTATGGCTACACCTTC.